This TCR beta chain was recovered during a study of blood T cells in healthy people across ages. Study results and caveats: Because donor CMV status was unknown, expanded clonotype changes were possibly confounded.

As regards this clonotype: Its antigen is still unknown.

V lost 5 bases and J lost 11; bases outside the gene matches: 3. The CDR3 is 12 residues long. Next came a second PCR, run for about 7 to 12 cycles, which used a sample-barcoded 5' primer along with a J-beta primer mix. Samples each returned at least 3 million CDR3-containing paired-end reads. One entry per CDR3 protein, called by TCRdb with MiXCR from the 5' RACE reads. The sample consists of around 850,000 distinct CDR3 sequences, around 34% of them appearing once. Every donor provided approximately 10 milliliters of peripheral blood. The rearrangement links TRBV12-3 or TRBV12-4 to TRBJ1-6; 7 bases are a match to TRBD1. The sequencing sample was made of blood. The receptor was isolated from a man aged 18 to 30 in good health. The CDR3 coding sequence is TGTGCCAGCAGTGAACAGGGGCCACCCCTCCACTTT. Its translation is CASSEQGPPLHF.